Sequencing of this T cell receptor beta chain was carried out in a study of T-cell memory formation after mild COVID-19. Study in general: For the most part, TCR clusters were specific to one donor. Whole-study findings and limits: Researchers found some responding clones in pre-infection memory, a sign that cross-reactive memory joined. There was a balanced CD4/CD8 profile in clones contracting day 15 to 85, and later expanders leaned CD4+.

The CDR3 extends over 13 amino acids. V lost 0 bases, J lost 3 bases, and 1 base stayed unmatched. Germline V gene data show CDR1 as DFQATT and CDR2 as SNEGSKA (reference sequence). In its sample, this clonotype was seen many times. Its antigen remains unidentified. Barcoded TCR alpha and TCR beta cDNA libraries with UMIs came from 5'RACE using constant-segment primers. TCRdb re-derived calls from the 5' RACE reads in MiXCR, one entry per CDR3 protein. The table shows hundreds of thousands of distinct CDR3 sequences, with 20% to 25% occurring only once. Input material: PBMCs or a T cell subset sorted from them (not recorded which). The clonotype was recovered from an adult woman who had mild COVID-19 (a few samples of this study predate the infection). Cell type and time point are not known. This rearrangement joins TRBV20-1 to TRBJ1-1, with 7 nucleotides matching TRBD1. CDR3 bases: TGCAGTGCTAGAGAAACAGGGGACACTGAAGCTTTCTTT. This codes for CSARETGDTEAFF.